The following is a T cell receptor (beta chain) sequence with its context. Per the authors' pipeline: Amplified reference gene primers provided the basis for estimating nucleated cell counts. The method was immunoSEQ multiplex PCR; TCRdb's version includes in-frame clones alone and lacks a portion of them. That table supplies the V and J calls and clone size; D and trimming were determined from the DNA. The table includes around 84,000 clones, under 90% detected once. The CDR3 loop spans 13 amino acids. Losses at the gene ends were 5 bases for V and 9 bases for J; bases not matched to a gene: 6. CDR1 is MNHNY and CDR2 is SVGAGI in the germline V gene (reference sequence). This sample was included in a study of blood T cell repertoires in COVID-19. Background on the study: T cells, B-cell-depleted T cells, or PBMCs supplied cDNA or gDNA.

The chain couples TRBV6-6 to TRBJ1-5, with 8 bases lining up with TRBD1. Sequences were obtained from peripheral blood. This sequence originates from a woman in her thirties or forties with active or convalescent COVID-19. In DNA, the CDR3 is TGTGCCAGCAGTGACAGGGGCCTAAGGCCCCAGCATTTT. This encodes CASSDRGLRPQHF.